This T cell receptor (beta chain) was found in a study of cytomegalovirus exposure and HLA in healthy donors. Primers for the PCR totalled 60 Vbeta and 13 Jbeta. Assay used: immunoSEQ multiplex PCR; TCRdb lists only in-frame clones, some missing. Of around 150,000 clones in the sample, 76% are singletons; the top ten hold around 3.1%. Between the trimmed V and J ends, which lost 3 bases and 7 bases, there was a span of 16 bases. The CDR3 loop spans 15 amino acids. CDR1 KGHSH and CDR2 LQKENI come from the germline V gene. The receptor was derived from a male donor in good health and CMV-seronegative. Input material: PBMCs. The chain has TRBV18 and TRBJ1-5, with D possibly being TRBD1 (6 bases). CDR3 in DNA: TGTGCCAGCTCACCTGCGGGGGCTGTTAGGCAGCCCCAGCATTTT. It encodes CASSPAGAVRQPQHF. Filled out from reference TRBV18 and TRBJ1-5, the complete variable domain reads NAGVMQNPRHLVRRRGQEARLRCSPMKGHSHVYWYRQLPEEGLKFMVYLQKENIIDESGMPKERFSAEFPKEGPSILRIQQVVRGDSAAYFCASSPAGAVRQPQHFGDGTRLSIL.